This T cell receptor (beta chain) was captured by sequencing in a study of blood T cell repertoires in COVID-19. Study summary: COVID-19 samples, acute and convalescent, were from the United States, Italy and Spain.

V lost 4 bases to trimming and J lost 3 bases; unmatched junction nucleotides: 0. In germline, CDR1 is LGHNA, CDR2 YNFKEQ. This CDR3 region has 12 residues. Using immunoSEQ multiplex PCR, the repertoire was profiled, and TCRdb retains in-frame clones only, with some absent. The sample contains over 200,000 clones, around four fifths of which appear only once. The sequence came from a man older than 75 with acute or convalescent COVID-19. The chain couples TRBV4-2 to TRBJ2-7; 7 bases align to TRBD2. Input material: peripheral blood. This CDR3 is CASSPSGYEQYF. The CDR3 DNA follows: TGTGCCAGCAGCCCTAGCGGCTACGAGCAGTACTTC.